Below are 6 T cell receptor beta chains sequenced from a single sample in a study of blood T cell repertoires in COVID-19. TCRdb's table, derived via immunoSEQ multiplex PCR, lists solely in-frame clones and lacks some. The sample has a few hundred thousand clones, over 75% seen once. Sequencing was performed on PBMCs or T cells enriched from blood (not recorded which). Receptors originate from a man aged 35 to 55 who had recovered from COVID-19.

The chain is built from TRBV18 and TRBJ1-1; no clear D. Germline V lookup: CDR1 KGHSH, CDR2 LQKENI. Trimming took off 1 base at V and 2 bases at J, with 8 bases between the two ends. The CDR3 contains 14 residues. The DNA for the CDR3 is TGTGCCAGCTCACCACGGAGTCGAAACACTGAAGCTTTCTTT. Its protein product is CASSPRSRNTEAFF.

The V and J genes are TRBV7-2 and TRBJ2-3; no clear D gene. The CDR3 is made up of 13 amino acids. Germline lookup yields CDR1 SGHTA and CDR2 FQGNSA. The ends were cut back, 1 base at V and 10 bases at J, with 12 bases in the middle. Here the CDR3 reads CASSLGRRSAQYF. CDR3 coding DNA: TGTGCCAGCAGCTTAGGGAGAAGGAGTGCGCAGTATTTT.

The chain combines TRBV6-5 with TRBJ2-2; D not certain. CDR1 is MNHEY, CDR2 SVGAGI, per germline. The ends were cut back, 9 bases at V and 6 bases at J, with 14 bases in the middle. CDR3 length: 13 residues. CDR3 loop: CASGRSEAGELFF. DNA of the CDR3: TGTGCCAGTGGTAGGAGCGAGGCCGGGGAGCTGTTTTTT.

The rearrangement links TRBV15 to TRBJ2-5, with a weak D call TRBD2 (5 bases). The V gene's germline CDR1 is LNHNV and CDR2 YYDKDF (reference sequence). Trimming left V 0 bases short and J 7 bases short, with 9 bases between. The CDR3 is 13 amino acids. The DNA of the CDR3 is TGTGCCACCAGCAGAGACCGAGAGGGGACCCAGTACTTC. This encodes CATSRDREGTQYF.

The V and J genes are TRBV7-3 and TRBJ1-1; D possibly corresponds to TRBD1 (6 bases). Trimming pared 5 bases from V and 4 bases from J, leaving 11 bases between. The germline CDR1 and CDR2 sequences are SGHTA and FQGTGA. The CDR3 sequence is 13 residues long. The CDR3 DNA reads TGTGCCAGCAGCGCCACAGGGACCACTGAAGCTTTCTTT. Translated, it gives CASSATGTTEAFF. The full variable domain, in which reference TRBV7-3 and TRBJ1-1 provide the parts outside the CDR3, is GAGVSQTPSNKVTEKGKYVELRCDPISGHTALYWYRQSLGQGPEFLIYFQGTGAADDSGLPNDRFFAVRPEGSVSTLKIQRTERGDSAVYLCASSATGTTEAFFGQGTRLTVV.

V gene TRBV18 combines with J gene TRBJ2-1, with TRBD2 matching 9 bases. Germline V gene data show CDR1 as KGHSH and CDR2 as LQKENI. CDR3 length: 16 residues. Losses at the gene ends were 2 bases for V and 2 bases for J; bases not matched to a gene: 4. The CDR3: CASSPAGTSPYNEQFF. DNA of the CDR3: TGTGCCAGCTCACCAGCCGGGACTAGCCCCTACAATGAGCAGTTCTTC.